These T cell receptor beta chains were read from a single sample in a study of blood T cell repertoires in COVID-19. Some clones are missing from TCRdb's copy, which holds only in-frame ones; the method was immunoSEQ multiplex PCR. Of about 100,000 clones in the sample, almost 80% were seen once. The specimen was peripheral blood. These receptors were collected from a woman aged 70-85 years with acute or convalescent COVID-19. Both conserved end residues are part of each CDR3. A D gene is named only where the DNA matches it firmly. Clone size appears in some rows only: once, few, many, or a class for an expanded clone.

V: TRBV4-1
D: TRBD1
size: -
J: TRBJ1-2
DNA: TGCGCCAGCAGCCAGAGCCTCTCCGGGACAGGGATCCACTATGGCTACACCTTC
CDR3: CASSQSLSGTGIHYGYTF

V: TRBV2
D: -
size: -
J: TRBJ2-5
DNA: TGTGCCAGCACTTCAGGGGCCGGCCAAGAGACCCAGTACTTC
CDR3: CASTSGAGQETQYF

V: TRBV25-1
D: -
size: -
J: TRBJ1-2
DNA: TGTGCCAGCAGTGACGCCCCCGGGGGTGGGCATGGCTACACCTTC
CDR3: CASSDAPGGGHGYTF

V: TRBV27
D: -
size: -
J: TRBJ1-1
DNA: TGTGCCAGCAGTTTACGGGGGGCCATTAACACTGAAGCTTTCTTT
CDR3: CASSLRGAINTEAFF

V: TRBV7-2
D: TRBD2
size: -
J: TRBJ2-6
DNA: TGTGCCAGCAGCTCCGTTGGGAGCGGGGGGTTCTCTGGGGCCAACGTCCTGACTTTC
CDR3: CASSSVGSGGFSGANVLTF

V: TRBV11-2
D: TRBD2
size: -
J: TRBJ2-7
DNA: TGTGCCAGCAGTCCCGAGCGGGGGGAATCCTACGAGCAGTACTTC
CDR3: CASSPERGESYEQYF

V: TRBV12-3/TRBV12-4
D: -
size: -
J: TRBJ1-5
DNA: TGTGCCAGCAGTTTTTTCCAGGGGCCCCAGCATTTT
CDR3: CASSFFQGPQHF

V: TRBV19
D: TRBD1
size: -
J: TRBJ1-2
DNA: TGTGCCAGCGGGGGACAGGGGGCTGACTATGGCTACACCTTC
CDR3: CASGGQGADYGYTF

V: TRBV11-3
D: TRBD1
size: -
J: TRBJ2-2
DNA: TGTGCCAGCGGCAACAGGGGTACCGGGGAGCTGTTTTTT
CDR3: CASGNRGTGELFF

V: TRBV7-2
D: TRBD1
size: -
J: TRBJ2-1
DNA: TGTGCCAGCAGCTTAGACAGGGGGTCCTACAATGAGCAGTTCTTC
CDR3: CASSLDRGSYNEQFF

V: TRBV4-1
D: TRBD1
size: -
J: TRBJ1-1
DNA: TGCGCCAGCAGCCAAGAACCTTGGGACAGGGAGAGCACTGAAGCTTTCTTT
CDR3: CASSQEPWDRESTEAFF

V: TRBV12-3/TRBV12-4
D: TRBD1
size: -
J: TRBJ1-1
DNA: TGTGCCAGCAGGGGACAGGGGTACACTGAAGCTTTCTTT
CDR3: CASRGQGYTEAFF

V: TRBV24-1
D: -
size: few
J: TRBJ1-1
DNA: TGTGCCACCAGAGACTGGACGGGAGAAGCTTTCTTT
CDR3: CATRDWTGEAFF

V: TRBV30
D: -
size: -
J: TRBJ1-4
DNA: TGTGCCTGGAGCCTTGGGGCTTTGGATGAAAAACTGTTTTTT
CDR3: CAWSLGALDEKLFF

V: TRBV5-6
D: TRBD1
size: few
J: TRBJ1-5
DNA: TGTGCCAGCAGCTTGCTTGGGACAGTTCAGCCCCAGCATTTT
CDR3: CASSLLGTVQPQHF

V: TRBV3-1/TRBV3-2
D: -
size: once
J: TRBJ1-1
DNA: TGTGCCAGCAGGGCTCCAGCAGCCCAGGAAGCTGAAGCTTTCTTT
CDR3: CASRAPAAQEAEAFF

V: TRBV3-1/TRBV3-2
D: -
size: -
J: TRBJ1-1
DNA: TGTGCCAGCAGCCAAGGGGCCTTGAACACTGAAGCTTTCTTT
CDR3: CASSQGALNTEAFF

V: TRBV7-9
D: TRBD1
size: -
J: TRBJ2-2
DNA: TGTGCCAGCAGCTTAGGGCAGGGGGCCTACACCGGGGAGCTGTTTTTT
CDR3: CASSLGQGAYTGELFF

V: TRBV14
D: -
size: -
J: TRBJ2-2
DNA: TGTGCCAGCAGCCAAGATTCGTATAACACCGGGGAGCTGTTTTTT
CDR3: CASSQDSYNTGELFF

V: TRBV6-5
D: -
size: -
J: TRBJ1-5
DNA: TGTGCCAGCACCCCCCGAGATCAGCCCCAGCATTTT
CDR3: CASTPRDQPQHF

V: TRBV9
D: -
size: -
J: TRBJ2-7
DNA: TGTGCCAGCAGCGTAGATGTAGTTCACTCCTACGAGCAGTACTTC
CDR3: CASSVDVVHSYEQYF

V: TRBV6-2/TRBV6-3
D: TRBD2
size: -
J: TRBJ2-1
DNA: TGTGCCAGCAGTGGGAGGGGGACTAGCGGGGTTGGTGAGCAGTTCTTC
CDR3: CASSGRGTSGVGEQFF

V: TRBV6-5
D: TRBD1
size: -
J: TRBJ2-5
DNA: TGTGCCAGCAGCCCCGGGACAGTGGTCCAAGAGACCCAGTACTTC
CDR3: CASSPGTVVQETQYF

V: TRBV7-2
D: -
size: -
J: TRBJ1-6
DNA: TGTGCCAGCAGTTTAGAAGCCGGCAGGAGGGCGTCACCCCTCCACTTT
CDR3: CASSLEAGRRASPLHF

V: TRBV11-2
D: TRBD1
size: -
J: TRBJ1-4
DNA: TGTGCCAGCACCGGACAGGGAGGGAGTGAAAAACTGTTTTTT
CDR3: CASTGQGGSEKLFF

V: TRBV4-3
D: -
size: -
J: TRBJ1-1
DNA: TGCGCCAGCAGCCAAGACCTTAACACTGAAGCTTTCTTT
CDR3: CASSQDLNTEAFF

V: TRBV6-5
D: -
size: -
J: TRBJ1-1
DNA: TGTGCCAGCAGTTCTGCGGGGTCAGGAGCTTTCTTT
CDR3: CASSSAGSGAFF

V: TRBV18
D: -
size: -
J: TRBJ1-5
DNA: TGTGCCAGCTCACCACCCCTCGGGAGCAATCAGCCCCAGCATTTT
CDR3: CASSPPLGSNQPQHF

V: TRBV28
D: TRBD1
size: -
J: TRBJ1-5
DNA: TGTGCCAGCAAAGTGACAGGGGGGGACGAACAGCCCCAGCATTTT
CDR3: CASKVTGGDEQPQHF

V: TRBV6-5
D: TRBD1
size: -
J: TRBJ1-1
DNA: TGTGCCAGCAGTTGGACAGGGGACACTGAAGCTTTCTTT
CDR3: CASSWTGDTEAFF

V: TRBV6-5
D: -
size: -
J: TRBJ1-3
DNA: TGTGCCAGCAGCCGGTTTGCTGGAAACACCATATATTTT
CDR3: CASSRFAGNTIYF

V: TRBV6-6
D: TRBD2
size: few
J: TRBJ2-1
DNA: TGTGCCAGCACTCAGGGACTAGCGGGGGGGGATGAGCAGTTCTTC
CDR3: CASTQGLAGGDEQFF

V: TRBV6-5
D: TRBD1
size: -
J: TRBJ2-1
DNA: TGTGCCAGCAGAAGGGGGCCCATTGAGCAGTTCTTC
CDR3: CASRRGPIEQFF